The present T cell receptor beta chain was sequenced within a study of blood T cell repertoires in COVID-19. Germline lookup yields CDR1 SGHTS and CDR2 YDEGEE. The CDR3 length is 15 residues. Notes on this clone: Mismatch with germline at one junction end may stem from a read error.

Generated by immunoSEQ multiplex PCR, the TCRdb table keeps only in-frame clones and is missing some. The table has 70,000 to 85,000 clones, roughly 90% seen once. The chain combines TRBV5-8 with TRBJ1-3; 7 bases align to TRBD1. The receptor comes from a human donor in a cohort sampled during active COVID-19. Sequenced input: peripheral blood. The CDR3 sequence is CAGSSGTASGNTIYF. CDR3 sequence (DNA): TGTGCCGGCAGTTCAGGGACAGCCTCTGGAAACACCATATATTTT.